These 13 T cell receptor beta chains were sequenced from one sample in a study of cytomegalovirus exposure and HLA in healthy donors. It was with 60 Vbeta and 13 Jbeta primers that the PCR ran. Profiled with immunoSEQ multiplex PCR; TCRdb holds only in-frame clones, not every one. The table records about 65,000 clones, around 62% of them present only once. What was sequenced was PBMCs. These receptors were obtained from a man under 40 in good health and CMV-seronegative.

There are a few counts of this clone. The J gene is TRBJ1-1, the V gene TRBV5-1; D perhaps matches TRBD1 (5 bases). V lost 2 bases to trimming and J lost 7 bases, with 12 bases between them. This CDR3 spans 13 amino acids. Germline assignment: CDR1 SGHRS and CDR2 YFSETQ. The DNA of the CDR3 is TGCGCCAGCAGCTTAGGTGGCAGGGTTGAAGCTTTCTTT. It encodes CASSLGGRVEAFF.

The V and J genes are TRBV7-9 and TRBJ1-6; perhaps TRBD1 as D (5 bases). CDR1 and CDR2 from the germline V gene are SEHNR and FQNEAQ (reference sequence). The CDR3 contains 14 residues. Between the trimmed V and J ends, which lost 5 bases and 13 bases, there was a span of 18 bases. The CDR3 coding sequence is TGTGCCAGCAGCCTTGAGACAGACATTCACCCCCTCCACTTT. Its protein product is CASSLETDIHPLHF. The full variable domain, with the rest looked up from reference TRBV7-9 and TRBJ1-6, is DTGVSQNPRHKITKRGQNVTFRCDPISEHNRLYWYRQTLGQGPEFLTYFQNEAQLEKSRLLSDRFSAERPKGSFSTLEIQRTEQGDSAMYLCASSLETDIHPLHFGNGTRLTVT.

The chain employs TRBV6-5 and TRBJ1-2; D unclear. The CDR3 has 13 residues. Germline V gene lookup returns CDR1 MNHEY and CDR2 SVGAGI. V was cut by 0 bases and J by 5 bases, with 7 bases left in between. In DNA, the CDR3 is TGTGCCAGCAGTTACTCGGCGGTATATGGCTACACCTTC. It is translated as CASSYSAVYGYTF.

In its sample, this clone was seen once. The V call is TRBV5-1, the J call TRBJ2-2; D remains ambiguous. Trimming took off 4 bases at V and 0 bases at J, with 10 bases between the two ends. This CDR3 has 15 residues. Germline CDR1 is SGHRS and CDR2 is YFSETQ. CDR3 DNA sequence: TGCGCCAGCAGCCTAGAGCGACCGAACACCGGGGAGCTGTTTTTT. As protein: CASSLERPNTGELFF.

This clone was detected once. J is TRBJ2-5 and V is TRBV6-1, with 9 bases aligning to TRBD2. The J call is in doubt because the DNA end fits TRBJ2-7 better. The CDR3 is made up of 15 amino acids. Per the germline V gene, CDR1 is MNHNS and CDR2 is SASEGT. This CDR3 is CASSESGGNFYEQYF. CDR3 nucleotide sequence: TGTGCCAGCAGTGAAAGCGGGGGGAACTTCTACGAGCAGTACTTC.

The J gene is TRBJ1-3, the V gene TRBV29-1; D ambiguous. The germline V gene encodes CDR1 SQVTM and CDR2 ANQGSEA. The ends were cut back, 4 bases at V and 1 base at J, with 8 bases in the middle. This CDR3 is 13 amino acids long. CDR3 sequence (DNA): TGCAGCGTTGCTTACAATTCTGGAAACACCATATATTTT. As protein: CSVAYNSGNTIYF.

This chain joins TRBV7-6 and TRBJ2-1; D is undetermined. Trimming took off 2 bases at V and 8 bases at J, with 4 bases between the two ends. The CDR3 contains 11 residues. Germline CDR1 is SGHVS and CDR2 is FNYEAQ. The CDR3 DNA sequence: TGTGCCAGCAGCTTATTAGATGAGCAGTTCTTC. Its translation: CASSLLDEQFF.

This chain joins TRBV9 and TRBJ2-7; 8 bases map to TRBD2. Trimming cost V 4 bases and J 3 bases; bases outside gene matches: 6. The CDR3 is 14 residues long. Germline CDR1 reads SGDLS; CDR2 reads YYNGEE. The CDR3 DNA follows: TGTGCCAGCAGCCCGGGACTAGGGCTCTACGAGCAGTACTTC. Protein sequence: CASSPGLGLYEQYF.

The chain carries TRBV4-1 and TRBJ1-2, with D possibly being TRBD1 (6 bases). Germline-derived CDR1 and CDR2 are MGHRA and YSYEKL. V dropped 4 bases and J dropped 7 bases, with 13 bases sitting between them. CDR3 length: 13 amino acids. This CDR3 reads CASSPQGLRGYTF. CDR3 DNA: TGCGCCAGCAGCCCACAGGGTCTACGTGGCTACACCTTC.

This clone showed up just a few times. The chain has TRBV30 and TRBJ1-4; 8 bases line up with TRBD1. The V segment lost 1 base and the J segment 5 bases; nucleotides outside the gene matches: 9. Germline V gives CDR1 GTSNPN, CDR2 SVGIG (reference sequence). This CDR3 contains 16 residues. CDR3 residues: CAWSAGQGWENEKLFF. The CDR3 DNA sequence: TGTGCCTGGAGTGCTGGACAGGGTTGGGAAAATGAAAAACTGTTTTTT.

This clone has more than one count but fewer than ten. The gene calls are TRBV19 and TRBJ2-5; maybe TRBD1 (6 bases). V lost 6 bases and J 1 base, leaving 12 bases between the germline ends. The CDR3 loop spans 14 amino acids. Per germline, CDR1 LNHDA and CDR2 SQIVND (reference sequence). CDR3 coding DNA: TGTGCCAGTAGCCCCAGACAGGTCCAAGAGACCCAGTACTTC. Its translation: CASSPRQVQETQYF.

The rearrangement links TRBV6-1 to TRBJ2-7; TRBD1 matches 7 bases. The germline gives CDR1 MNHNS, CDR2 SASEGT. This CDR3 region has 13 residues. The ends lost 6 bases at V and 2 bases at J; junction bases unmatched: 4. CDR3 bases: TGTGCCAGCAGGGTGGACAGGACCTACGAGCAGTACTTC. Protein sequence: CASRVDRTYEQYF.

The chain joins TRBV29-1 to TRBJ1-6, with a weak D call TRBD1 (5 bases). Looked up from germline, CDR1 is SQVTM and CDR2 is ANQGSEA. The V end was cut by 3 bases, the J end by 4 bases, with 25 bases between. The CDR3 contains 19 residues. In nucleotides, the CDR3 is TGCAGCGTTGATCACAGGCGTTATCCGGGGGGAGTATATAATTCACCCCTCCACTTT. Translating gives CSVDHRRYPGGVYNSPLHF.